This is a list of T cell receptor beta chains from one sample in a study of Ad26.COV2.S vaccination and SARS-CoV-2 variants. The data were produced by immunoSEQ multiplex PCR, yet TCRdb's version contains in-frame clones alone and is incomplete. The table lists about 460,000 clones, around 89% of them singletons. Sequencing used peripheral blood, obtained in a trial of Ad26.COV2.S vaccine versus placebo. These receptors were collected from a person aged 18-60 years who received the Ad26.COV2.S COVID-19 vaccine or a placebo. Each CDR3 is given without its conserved first and last residue.

V gene	J gene	CDR3 protein
TRBV18	TRBJ2-7	ASSPQDRSYEQY
TRBV3-1/TRBV3-2	TRBJ2-1	ASSQGVESSYNEQF
TRBV28	TRBJ2-2	ASSPRTSSAGELF
TRBV3-1/TRBV3-2	TRBJ2-1	ASSQDGRYNEQF
TRBV3-1/TRBV3-2	TRBJ2-1	ASSQFPDLVPIYEQF
TRBV6-6	TRBJ1-1	ASSRQGGEVETEAF
TRBV7-9	TRBJ1-4	ASSLSAGNEKLF
TRBV29-1	TRBJ1-2	SARSGTGYGYT
TRBV19	TRBJ2-2	ASSDFTYSGQTGELF
TRBV24-1	TRBJ2-1	VLWEQF
TRBV11-3	TRBJ2-1	ASSSGGAGDNEQF
TRBV4-1	TRBJ2-5	ASSQDIRPSQETQY
TRBV24-1	TRBJ1-2	ATSDSRGYT
TRBV6-5	TRBJ1-1	ASVPEGASTEAF
TRBV11-1	TRBJ1-1	ASSLRAMNTEAF
TRBV4-1	TRBJ2-1	ASSQEIVAGGGYNEQF
TRBV2	TRBJ1-4	ASSDRTGNLPGKLF
TRBV28	TRBJ1-5	ASSLRESFQPQH
TRBV7-9	TRBJ2-5	ASSLRGGGQETQY
TRBV2	TRBJ2-5	ASSEATVTSGRETQY
TRBV7-2	TRBJ2-7	ASSPGGTGRYEQY
TRBV7-6	TRBJ2-5	ASSLAVGLAGGRQETQY
TRBV29-1	TRBJ1-6	SETRPDNSPLH
TRBV2	TRBJ2-3	ASSESAGGRDTQY
TRBV7-8	TRBJ2-7	ASSPAGREQY
TRBV19	TRBJ1-1	ASSIGTGGNTEAF
TRBV20-1	TRBJ2-3	SASMGASTDTQY